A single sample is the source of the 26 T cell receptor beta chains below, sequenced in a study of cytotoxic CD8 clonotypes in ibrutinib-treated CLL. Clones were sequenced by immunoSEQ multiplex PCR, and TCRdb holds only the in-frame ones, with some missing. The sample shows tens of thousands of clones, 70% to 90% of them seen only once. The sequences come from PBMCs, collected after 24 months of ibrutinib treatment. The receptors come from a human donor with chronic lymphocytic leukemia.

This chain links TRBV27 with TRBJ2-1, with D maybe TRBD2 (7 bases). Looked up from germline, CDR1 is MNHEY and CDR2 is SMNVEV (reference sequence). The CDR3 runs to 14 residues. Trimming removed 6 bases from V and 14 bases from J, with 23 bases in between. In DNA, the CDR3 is TGTGCCAGCAGCTGGGGGGGGCAGGCTACCCATAAGTTCTTC. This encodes CASSWGGQATHKFF.

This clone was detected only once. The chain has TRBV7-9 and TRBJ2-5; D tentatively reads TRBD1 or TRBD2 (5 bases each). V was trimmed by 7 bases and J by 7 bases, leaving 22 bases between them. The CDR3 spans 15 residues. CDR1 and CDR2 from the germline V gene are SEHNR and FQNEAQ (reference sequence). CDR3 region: CASNLPGTESWTQYF. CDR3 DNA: TGTGCCAGCAACTTGCCCGGGACCGAATCGTGGACCCAGTACTTC.

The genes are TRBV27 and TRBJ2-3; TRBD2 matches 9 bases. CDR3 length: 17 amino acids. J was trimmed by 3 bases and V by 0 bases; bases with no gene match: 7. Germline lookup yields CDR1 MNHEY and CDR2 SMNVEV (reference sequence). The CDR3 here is CASSLSYHSGRTDTQYF. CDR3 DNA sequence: TGTGCCAGCAGTTTATCGTATCACAGCGGGAGGACAGATACGCAGTATTTT.

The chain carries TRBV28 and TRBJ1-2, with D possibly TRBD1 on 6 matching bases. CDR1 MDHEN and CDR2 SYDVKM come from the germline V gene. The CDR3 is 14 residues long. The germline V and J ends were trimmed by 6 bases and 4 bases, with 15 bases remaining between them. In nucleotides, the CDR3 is TGTGCCAGCAGGCGAACAGGGCAAGGCTATGGCTACACCTTC. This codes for CASRRTGQGYGYTF.

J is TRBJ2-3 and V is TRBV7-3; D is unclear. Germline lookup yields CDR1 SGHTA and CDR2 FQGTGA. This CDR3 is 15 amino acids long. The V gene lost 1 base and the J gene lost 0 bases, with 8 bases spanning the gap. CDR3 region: CASSLSLSSTDTQYF. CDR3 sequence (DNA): TGTGCCAGCAGCTTAAGTTTGTCTAGCACAGATACGCAGTATTTT. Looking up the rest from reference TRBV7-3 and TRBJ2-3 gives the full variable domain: GAGVSQTPSNKVTEKGKYVELRCDPISGHTALYWYRQSLGQGPEFLIYFQGTGAADDSGLPNDRFFAVRPEGSVSTLKIQRTERGDSAVYLCASSLSLSSTDTQYFGPGTRLTVL.

The CDR3 DNA sequence: TGTGCCAGCACCACGGCTACGACGGGAGTCTACGAGCAGTACTTC. It yields the protein CASTTATTGVYEQYF. The genes are TRBV6-5 and TRBJ2-7; a possible D gene is TRBD2 (6 bases). This CDR3 region has 15 residues. Germline V gene data show CDR1 as MNHEY and CDR2 as SVGAGI. V was shortened by 7 bases and J by 3 bases, with 19 bases between the two germline ends.

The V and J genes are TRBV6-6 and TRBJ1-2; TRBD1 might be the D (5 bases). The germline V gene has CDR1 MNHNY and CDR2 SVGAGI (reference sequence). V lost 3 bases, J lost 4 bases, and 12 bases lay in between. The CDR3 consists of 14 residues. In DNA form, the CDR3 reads TGTGCCAGCAGTTATGGGGGTACGGCCTATGGCTACACCTTC. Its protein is CASSYGGTAYGYTF.

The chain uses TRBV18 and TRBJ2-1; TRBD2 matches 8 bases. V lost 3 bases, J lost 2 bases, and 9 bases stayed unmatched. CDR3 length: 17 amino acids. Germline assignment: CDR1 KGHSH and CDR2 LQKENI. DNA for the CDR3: TGTGCCAGCTCACCCTTGGGGATAGCGGGACCCTACAATGAGCAGTTCTTC. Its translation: CASSPLGIAGPYNEQFF.

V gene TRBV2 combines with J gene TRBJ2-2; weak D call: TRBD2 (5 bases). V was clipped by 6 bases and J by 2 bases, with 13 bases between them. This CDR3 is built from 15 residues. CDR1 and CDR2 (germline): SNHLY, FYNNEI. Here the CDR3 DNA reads TGTGCCAGCAGAGGAGGCCCCCTTAACACCGGGGAGCTGTTTTTT. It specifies CASRGGPLNTGELFF. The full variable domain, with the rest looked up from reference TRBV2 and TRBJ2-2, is EPEVTQTPSHQVTQMGQEVILRCVPISNHLYFYWYRQILGQKVEFLVSFYNNEISEKSEIFDDQFSVERPDGSNFTLKIRSTKLEDSAMYFCASRGGPLNTGELFFGEGSRLTVL.

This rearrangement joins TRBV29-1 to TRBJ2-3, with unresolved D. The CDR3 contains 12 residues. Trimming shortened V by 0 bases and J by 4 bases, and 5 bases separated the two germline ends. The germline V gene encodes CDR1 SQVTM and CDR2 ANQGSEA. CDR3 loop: CSVEEVADTQYF. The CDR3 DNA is TGCAGCGTTGAAGAGGTGGCAGATACGCAGTATTTT.

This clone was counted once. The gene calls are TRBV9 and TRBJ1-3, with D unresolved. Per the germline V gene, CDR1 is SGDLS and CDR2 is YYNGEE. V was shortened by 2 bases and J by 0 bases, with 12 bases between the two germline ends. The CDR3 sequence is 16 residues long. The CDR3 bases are TGTGCCAGCAGCGTTTCGGGATTACCCTCTGGAAACACCATATATTTT. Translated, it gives CASSVSGLPSGNTIYF.

CDR3 nucleotides: TGTGCCAGCAGCTTAGATACTAGAACCTACGAGCAGTACTTC. Its protein product is CASSLDTRTYEQYF. The chain couples TRBV7-9 to TRBJ2-7; maybe TRBD2 (5 bases). This CDR3 has 14 residues. V gave up 1 base and J gave up 2 bases, with 9 bases separating them. Germline assignment: CDR1 SEHNR and CDR2 FQNEAQ (reference sequence).

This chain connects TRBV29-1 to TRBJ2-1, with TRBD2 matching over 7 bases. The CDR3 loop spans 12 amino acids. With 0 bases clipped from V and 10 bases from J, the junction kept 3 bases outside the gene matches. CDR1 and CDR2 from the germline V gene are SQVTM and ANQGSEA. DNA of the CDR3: TGCAGCGTTGAAGAAGGCGGGAGCGAGCAGTTCTTC. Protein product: CSVEEGGSEQFF.

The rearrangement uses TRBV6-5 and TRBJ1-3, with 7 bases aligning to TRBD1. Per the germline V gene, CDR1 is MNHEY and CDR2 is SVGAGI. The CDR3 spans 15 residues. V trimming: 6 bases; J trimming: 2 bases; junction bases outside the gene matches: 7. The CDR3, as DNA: TGTGCCAGCAGGGCCGGGACAGCTACTGGAAACACCATATATTTT. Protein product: CASRAGTATGNTIYF.

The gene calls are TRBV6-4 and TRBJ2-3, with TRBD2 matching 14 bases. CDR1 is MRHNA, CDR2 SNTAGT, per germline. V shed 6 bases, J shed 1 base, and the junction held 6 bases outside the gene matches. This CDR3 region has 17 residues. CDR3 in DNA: TGTGCCAGCAGCCTCGGGACTAGCGGGAGCGGCACAGATACGCAGTATTTT. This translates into CASSLGTSGSGTDTQYF.

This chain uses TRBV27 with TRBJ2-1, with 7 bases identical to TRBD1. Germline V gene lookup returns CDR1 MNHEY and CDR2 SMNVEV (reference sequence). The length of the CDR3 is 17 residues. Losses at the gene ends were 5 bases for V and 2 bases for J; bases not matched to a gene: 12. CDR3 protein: CASSPTSAGGTYNEQFF. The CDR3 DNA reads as TGTGCCAGCAGTCCGACCTCGGCAGGGGGAACCTACAATGAGCAGTTCTTC.

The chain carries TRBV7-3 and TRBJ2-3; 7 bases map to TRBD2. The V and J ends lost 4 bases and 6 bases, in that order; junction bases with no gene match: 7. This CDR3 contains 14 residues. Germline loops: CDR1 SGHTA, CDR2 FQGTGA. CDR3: CASSSGGRGDTQYF. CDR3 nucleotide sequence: TGTGCCAGCAGCTCTGGCGGGAGAGGTGATACGCAGTATTTT.

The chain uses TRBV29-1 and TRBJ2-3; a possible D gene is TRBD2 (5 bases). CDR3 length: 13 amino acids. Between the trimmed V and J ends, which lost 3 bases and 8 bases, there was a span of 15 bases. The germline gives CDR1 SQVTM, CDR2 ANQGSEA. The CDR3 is CSVEVGLRGTQYF. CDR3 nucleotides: TGCAGCGTTGAGGTCGGATTACGGGGTACGCAGTATTTT.

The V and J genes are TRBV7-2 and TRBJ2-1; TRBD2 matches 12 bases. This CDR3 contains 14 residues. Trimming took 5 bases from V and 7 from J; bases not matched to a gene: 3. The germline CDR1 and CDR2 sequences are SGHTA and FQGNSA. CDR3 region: CASSAGTSGNEQFF. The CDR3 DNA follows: TGTGCCAGCAGCGCCGGGACTAGCGGGAATGAGCAGTTCTTC.

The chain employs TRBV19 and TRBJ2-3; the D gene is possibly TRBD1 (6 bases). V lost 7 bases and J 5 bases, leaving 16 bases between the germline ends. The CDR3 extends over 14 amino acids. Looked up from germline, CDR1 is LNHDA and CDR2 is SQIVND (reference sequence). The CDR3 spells CASTPRRGLDTQYF. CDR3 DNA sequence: TGTGCCAGTACCCCGAGAAGGGGGTTAGATACGCAGTATTTT. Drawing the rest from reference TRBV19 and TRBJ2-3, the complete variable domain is DGGITQSPKYLFRKEGQNVTLSCEQNLNHDAMYWYRQDPGQGLRLIYYSQIVNDFQKGDIAEGYSVSREKKESFPLTVTSAQKNPTAFYLCASTPRRGLDTQYFGPGTRLTVL.

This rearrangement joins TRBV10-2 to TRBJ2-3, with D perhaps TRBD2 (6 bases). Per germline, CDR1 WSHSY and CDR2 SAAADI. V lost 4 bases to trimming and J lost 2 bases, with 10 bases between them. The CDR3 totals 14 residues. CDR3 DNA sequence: TGCGCCAGCAGTGGGGCGGGGTCCACAGATACGCAGTATTTT. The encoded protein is CASSGAGSTDTQYF.

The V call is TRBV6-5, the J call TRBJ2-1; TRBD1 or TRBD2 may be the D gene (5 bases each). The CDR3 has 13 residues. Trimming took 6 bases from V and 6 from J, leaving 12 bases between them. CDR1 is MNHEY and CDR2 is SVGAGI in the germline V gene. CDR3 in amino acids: CASSRGLGNEQFF. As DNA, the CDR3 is TGTGCCAGCAGCCGGGGCCTCGGCAATGAGCAGTTCTTC.

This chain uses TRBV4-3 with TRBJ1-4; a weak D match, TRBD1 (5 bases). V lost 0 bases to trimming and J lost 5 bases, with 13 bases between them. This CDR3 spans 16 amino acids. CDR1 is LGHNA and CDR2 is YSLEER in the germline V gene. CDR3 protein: CASSQEVAGRNEKLFF. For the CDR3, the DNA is TGCGCCAGCAGCCAAGAGGTGGCAGGGAGAAATGAAAAACTGTTTTTT.

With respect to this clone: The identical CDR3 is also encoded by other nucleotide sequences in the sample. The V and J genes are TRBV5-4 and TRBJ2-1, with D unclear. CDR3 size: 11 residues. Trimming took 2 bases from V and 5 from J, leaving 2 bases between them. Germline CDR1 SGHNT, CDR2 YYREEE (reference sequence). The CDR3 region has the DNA TGTGCCAGCAGCTTTAACAATGAGCAGTTCTTC. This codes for CASSFNNEQFF.

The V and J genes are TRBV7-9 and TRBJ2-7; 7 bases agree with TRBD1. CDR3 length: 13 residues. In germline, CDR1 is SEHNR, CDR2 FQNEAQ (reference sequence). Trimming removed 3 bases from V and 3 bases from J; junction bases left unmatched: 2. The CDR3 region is CASSFAGGYEQYF. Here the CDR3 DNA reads TGTGCCAGCAGCTTTGCAGGGGGCTACGAGCAGTACTTC.

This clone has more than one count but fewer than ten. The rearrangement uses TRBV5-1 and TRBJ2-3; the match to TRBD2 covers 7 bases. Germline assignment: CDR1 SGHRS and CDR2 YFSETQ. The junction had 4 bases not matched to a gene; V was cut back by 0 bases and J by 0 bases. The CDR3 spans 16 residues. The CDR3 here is CASSLDVGRSTDTQYF. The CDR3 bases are TGCGCCAGCAGCTTGGATGTCGGGAGGAGCACAGATACGCAGTATTTT. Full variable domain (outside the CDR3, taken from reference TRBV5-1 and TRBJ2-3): KAGVTQTPRYLIKTRGQQVTLSCSPISGHRSVSWYQQTPGQGLQFLFEYFSETQRNKGNFPGRFSGRQFSNSRSEMNVSTLELGDSALYLCASSLDVGRSTDTQYFGPGTRLTVL.